The 11 T cell receptor beta chains reported below all come from one sample, sequenced in a study of CXCR3-negative and CXCR3-positive naive CD8 T cells. Study results and limitations: CXCR3-positive naive cells had TRB CDR3s that were more hydrophobic than CXCR3-negative naive cells had.

Libraries of TRB cDNA were made by 5' RACE and carried UMIs. TCRdb reanalyzed the 5' RACE reads, giving one entry per CDR3 protein sequence and no DNA. The sample table sets out about 98,000 distinct CDR3 sequences. No antigen is known for these receptors. Sequenced input: naive CXCR3+ CD8+ T cells from blood. The subset is: CD45RO-CCR7+CD27+CD95- naive CD8+ T cells expressing CXCR3 (TNR3+). The receptors originated from a human donor in good health. Some clones in this sample may be carry-over from other donors' samples.

The CDR3 region is CASMLADLYRETQYF. J is TRBJ2-5 and V is TRBV6-6. The CDR3 has 15 residues. The germline V gene encodes CDR1 MNHNY and CDR2 SVGAGI (reference sequence).

The chain has TRBV4-3 and TRBJ2-7; TCRdb picks TRBD1, but there is no DNA to check that call. CDR3 length: 15 residues. Per the germline V gene, CDR1 is LGHNA and CDR2 is YSLEER. CDR3 region: CASSQAGRGSYEQCF.

The J gene is TRBJ2-3, the V gene TRBV7-2. In germline, CDR1 is SGHTA, CDR2 FQGNSA. The CDR3 is 15 residues long. This CDR3 reads CASSLVATKTDTQYF.

This sequence joins TRBV25-1 and TRBJ2-5. Germline V gene sequence: CDR1 MGHDK, CDR2 SYGVNS. This CDR3 has 13 residues. The CDR3 loop is CASVTVYQETQYF.

Here the CDR3 reads CASSVPVGQAAGGQETQYF. This chain connects TRBV28 to TRBJ2-5; the TCRdb D gene call, TRBD1, has no DNA to confirm it. From germline, CDR1 is MDHEN and CDR2 SYDVKM. The CDR3 totals 19 residues.

The rearrangement links TRBV5-1 to TRBJ1-4. This CDR3 has 14 amino acids. The germline gives CDR1 SGHRS, CDR2 YFSETQ. The CDR3 loop reads CASSGRSTNEKLFF.

This chain uses TRBV14 with TRBJ2-7; TCRdb returns TRBD1, unconfirmable since there is no DNA. The length of the CDR3 is 15 residues. Germline V CDR1 and CDR2: SGHDN, FVKESK. CDR3 sequence: CASSQVAGQAYEQYF. The whole variable domain, filled in from reference TRBV14 and TRBJ2-7, reads EAGVTQFPSHSVIEKGQTVTLRCDPISGHDNLYWYRRVMGKEIKFLLHFVKESKQDESGMPNNRFLAERTGGTYSTLKVQPAELEDSGVYFCASSQVAGQAYEQYFGPGTRLTVT.

This rearrangement joins TRBV19 to TRBJ2-1; TCRdb proposes TRBD1, but this gene call is untestable without DNA. Germline V gene sequence: CDR1 LNHDA, CDR2 SQIVND (reference sequence). This CDR3 region has 15 residues. The CDR3: CASSIGTRSYNEQFF.

The V gene is TRBV21-1, the J gene TRBJ2-4; TCRdb names TRBD1, which stays unverified in the absence of DNA. TRBV21-1 is a pseudogene locus. The CDR3 extends over 15 amino acids. CDR3 protein: CASSSGGSAKNIQYF.

The chain recombines TRBV7-2 with TRBJ2-5; TCRdb designates TRBD1, a call that cannot be tested without DNA. This CDR3 has 15 amino acids. The germline V gene encodes CDR1 SGHTA and CDR2 FQGNSA. The CDR3 spells CASRKARGLGETQYF. Complete variable domain (other parts from reference TRBV7-2 and TRBJ2-5): GAGVSQSPSNKVTEKGKDVELRCDPISGHTALYWYRQSLGQGLEFLIYFQGNSAPDKSGLPSDRFSAERTGGSVSTLTIQRTQQEDSAVYLCASRKARGLGETQYFGPGTRLLVL.

This chain links TRBV21-1 with TRBJ1-5; as DNA is missing, the TRBD1 call by TCRdb cannot be tested. TRBV21-1 is a pseudogene segment. The length of the CDR3 is 18 residues. The CDR3 region is CASSKTGLETYSNQPQHF.